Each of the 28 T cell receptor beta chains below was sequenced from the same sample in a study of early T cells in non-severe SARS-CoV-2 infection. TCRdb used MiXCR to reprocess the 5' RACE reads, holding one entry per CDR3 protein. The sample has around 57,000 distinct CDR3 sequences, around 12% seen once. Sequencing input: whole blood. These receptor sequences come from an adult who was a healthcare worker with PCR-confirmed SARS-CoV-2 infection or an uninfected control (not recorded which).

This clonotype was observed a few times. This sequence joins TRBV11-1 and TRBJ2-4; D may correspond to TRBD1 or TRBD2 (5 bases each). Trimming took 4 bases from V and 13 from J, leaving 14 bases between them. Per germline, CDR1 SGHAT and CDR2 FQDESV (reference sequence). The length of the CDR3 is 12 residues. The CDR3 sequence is CASSSTPGRQYF. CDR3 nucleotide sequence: TGTGCCAGCAGCTCAACCCCAGGGAGACAGTACTTC.

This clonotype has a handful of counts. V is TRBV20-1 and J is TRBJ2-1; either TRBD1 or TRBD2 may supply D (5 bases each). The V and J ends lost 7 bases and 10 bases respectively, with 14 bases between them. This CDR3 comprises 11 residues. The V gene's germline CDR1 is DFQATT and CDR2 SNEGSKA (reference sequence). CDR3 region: CSGLRDLEQFF. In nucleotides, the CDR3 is TGCAGTGGGTTGAGGGACCTAGAGCAGTTCTTC.

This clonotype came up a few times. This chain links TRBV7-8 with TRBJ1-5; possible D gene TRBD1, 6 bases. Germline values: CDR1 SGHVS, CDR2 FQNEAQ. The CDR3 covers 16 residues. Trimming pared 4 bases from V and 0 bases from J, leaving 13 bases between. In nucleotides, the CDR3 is TGTGCCAGCAGCTCAGGACAGATTAGTAGCAATCAGCCCCAGCATTTT. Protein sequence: CASSSGQISSNQPQHF.

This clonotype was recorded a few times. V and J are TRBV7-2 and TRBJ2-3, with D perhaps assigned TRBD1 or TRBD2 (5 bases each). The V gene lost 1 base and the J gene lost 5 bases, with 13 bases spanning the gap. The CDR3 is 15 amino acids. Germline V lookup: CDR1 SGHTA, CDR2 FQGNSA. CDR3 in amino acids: CASSLDGAPQDTQYF. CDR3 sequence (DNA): TGTGCCAGCAGCTTAGACGGGGCCCCACAAGATACGCAGTATTTT.

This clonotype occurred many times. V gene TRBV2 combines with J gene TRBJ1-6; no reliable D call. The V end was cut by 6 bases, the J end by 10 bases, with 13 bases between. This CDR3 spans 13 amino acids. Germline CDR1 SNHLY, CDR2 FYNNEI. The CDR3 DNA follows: TGTGCCAGCAGGGCCTACAGAGAATCACCCCTCCACTTT. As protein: CASRAYRESPLHF. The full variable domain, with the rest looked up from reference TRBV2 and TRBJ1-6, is EPEVTQTPSHQVTQMGQEVILRCVPISNHLYFYWYRQILGQKVEFLVSFYNNEISEKSEIFDDQFSVERPDGSNFTLKIRSTKLEDSAMYFCASRAYRESPLHFGNGTRLTVT.

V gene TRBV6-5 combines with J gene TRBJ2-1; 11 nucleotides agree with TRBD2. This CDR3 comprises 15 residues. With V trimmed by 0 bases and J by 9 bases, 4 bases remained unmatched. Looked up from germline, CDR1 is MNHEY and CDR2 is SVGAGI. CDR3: CASSYSLAGGGEQFF. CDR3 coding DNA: TGTGCCAGCAGTTACTCGCTAGCGGGGGGCGGTGAGCAGTTCTTC.

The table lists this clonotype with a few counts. CDR3 sequence (DNA): TGTGCCAGTAGTACAGCGGGACAGGGGTATTCCGAGCAGTACTTC. Encoded protein: CASSTAGQGYSEQYF. The V call is TRBV19, the J call TRBJ2-7; 10 nucleotides agree with TRBD1. V dropped 4 bases and J dropped 6; count of bases not matched to a gene: 9. Germline assignment: CDR1 LNHDA and CDR2 SQIVND (reference sequence). This CDR3 has 15 amino acids.

CDR3 in DNA: TGTGCCAGCAGCCCTGACACCGGGACAGGGAGTATGGATGAGCAGTTCTTC. It yields the protein CASSPDTGTGSMDEQFF. The chain employs TRBV7-9 and TRBJ2-1; 9 bases are a match to TRBD1. Germline-derived CDR1 and CDR2 are SEHNR and FQNEAQ (reference sequence). J was trimmed by 8 bases and V by 5 bases; bases with no gene match: 16. The CDR3 has 17 residues.

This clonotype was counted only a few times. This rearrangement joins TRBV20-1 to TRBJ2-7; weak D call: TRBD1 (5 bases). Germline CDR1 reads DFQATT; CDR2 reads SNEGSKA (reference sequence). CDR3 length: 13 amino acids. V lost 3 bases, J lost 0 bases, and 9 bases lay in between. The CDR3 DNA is TGCAGTGCTAGCCGACAGAGCTCCTACGAGCAGTACTTC. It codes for CSASRQSSYEQYF.

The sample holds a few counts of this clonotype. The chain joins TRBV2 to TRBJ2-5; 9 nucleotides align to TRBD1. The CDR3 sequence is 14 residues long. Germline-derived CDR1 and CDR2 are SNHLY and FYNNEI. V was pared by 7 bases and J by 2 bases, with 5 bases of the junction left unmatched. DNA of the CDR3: TGTGCCAGCATACGTGACAGGGGGCAAGAGACCCAGTACTTC. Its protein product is CASIRDRGQETQYF.

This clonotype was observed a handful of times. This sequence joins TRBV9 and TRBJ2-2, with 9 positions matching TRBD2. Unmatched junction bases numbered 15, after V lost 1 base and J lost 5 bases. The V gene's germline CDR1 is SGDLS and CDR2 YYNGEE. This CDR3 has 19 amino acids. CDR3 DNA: TGTGCCAGCAGCGTATCCCTCCCCGGGCGGGAGGGACGGACCGGGGAGCTGTTTTTT. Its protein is CASSVSLPGREGRTGELFF.

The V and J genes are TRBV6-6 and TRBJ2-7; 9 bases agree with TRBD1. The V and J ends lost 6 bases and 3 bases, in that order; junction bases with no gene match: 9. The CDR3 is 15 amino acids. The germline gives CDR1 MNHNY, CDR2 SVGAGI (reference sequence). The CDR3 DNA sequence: TGTGCCAGCAGATATACACCGGGACAGGGCTACGAGCAGTACTTC. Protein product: CASRYTPGQGYEQYF.

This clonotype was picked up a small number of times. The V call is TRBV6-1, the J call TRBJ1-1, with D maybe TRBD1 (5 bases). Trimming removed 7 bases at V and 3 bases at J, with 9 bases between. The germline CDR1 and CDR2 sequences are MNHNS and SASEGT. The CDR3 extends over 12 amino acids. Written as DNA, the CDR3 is TGTGCCAGCATGGGGGAGCACACTGAAGCTTTCTTT. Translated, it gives CASMGEHTEAFF.

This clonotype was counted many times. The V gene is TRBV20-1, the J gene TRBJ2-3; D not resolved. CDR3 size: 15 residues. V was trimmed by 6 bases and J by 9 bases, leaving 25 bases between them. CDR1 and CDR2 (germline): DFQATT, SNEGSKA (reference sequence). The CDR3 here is CSACKNQDIFNTQYF. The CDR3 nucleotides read TGCAGTGCCTGCAAGAATCAAGACATTTTTAACACGCAGTATTTT.

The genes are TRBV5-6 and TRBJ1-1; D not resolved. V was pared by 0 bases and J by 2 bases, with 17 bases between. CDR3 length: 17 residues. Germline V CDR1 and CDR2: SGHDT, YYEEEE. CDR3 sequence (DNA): TGTGCCAGCAGCTTGGGGCCGCCAGGCAGCCCTAACACTGAAGCTTTCTTT. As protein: CASSLGPPGSPNTEAFF.

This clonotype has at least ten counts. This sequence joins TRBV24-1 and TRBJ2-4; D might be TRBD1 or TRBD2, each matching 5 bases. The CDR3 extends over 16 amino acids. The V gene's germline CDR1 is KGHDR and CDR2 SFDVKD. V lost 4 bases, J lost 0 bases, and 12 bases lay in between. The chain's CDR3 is CATSDRGSLAKNIQYF. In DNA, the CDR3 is TGTGCCACCAGTGACCGGGGCAGCCTAGCCAAAAACATTCAGTACTTC.

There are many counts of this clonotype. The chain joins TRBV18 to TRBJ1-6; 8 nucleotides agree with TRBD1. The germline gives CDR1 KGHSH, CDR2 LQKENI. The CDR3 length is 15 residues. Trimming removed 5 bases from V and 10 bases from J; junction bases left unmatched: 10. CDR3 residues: CASSTTTGVDSPLHF. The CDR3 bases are TGTGCCAGCTCAACTACGACAGGGGTAGACTCACCCCTCCACTTT.

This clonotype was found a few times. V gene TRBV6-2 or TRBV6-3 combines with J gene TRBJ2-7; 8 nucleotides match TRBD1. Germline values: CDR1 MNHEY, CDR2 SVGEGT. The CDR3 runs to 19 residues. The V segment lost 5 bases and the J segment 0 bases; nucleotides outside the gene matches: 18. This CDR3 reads CASSRTIGTGVLSSYEQYF. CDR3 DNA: TGTGCCAGCAGTCGTACAATTGGGACAGGAGTGTTGAGCTCCTACGAGCAGTACTTC.

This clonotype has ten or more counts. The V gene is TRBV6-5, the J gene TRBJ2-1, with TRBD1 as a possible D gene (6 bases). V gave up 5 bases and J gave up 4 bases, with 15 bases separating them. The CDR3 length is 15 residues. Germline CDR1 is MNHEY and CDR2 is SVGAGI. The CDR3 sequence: CASSLIGTPYNEQFF. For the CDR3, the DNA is TGTGCCAGCAGTCTAATCGGGACACCTTACAATGAGCAGTTCTTC.

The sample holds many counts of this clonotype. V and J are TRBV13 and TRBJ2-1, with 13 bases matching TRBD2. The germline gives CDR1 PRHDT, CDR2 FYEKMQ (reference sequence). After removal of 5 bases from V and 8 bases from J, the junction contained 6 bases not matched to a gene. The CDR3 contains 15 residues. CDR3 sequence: CASSLRTSGGDEQFF. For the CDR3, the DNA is TGTGCCAGCAGCCTCCGGACTAGCGGGGGCGATGAGCAGTTCTTC.

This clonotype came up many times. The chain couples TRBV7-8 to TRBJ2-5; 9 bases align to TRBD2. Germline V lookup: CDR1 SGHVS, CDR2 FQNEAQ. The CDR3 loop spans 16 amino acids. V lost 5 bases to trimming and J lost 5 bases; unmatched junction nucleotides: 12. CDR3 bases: TGTGCCAGCAGCCCCCGGGGTAGCGGGAGTTCGGAGACCCAGTACTTC. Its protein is CASSPRGSGSSETQYF.

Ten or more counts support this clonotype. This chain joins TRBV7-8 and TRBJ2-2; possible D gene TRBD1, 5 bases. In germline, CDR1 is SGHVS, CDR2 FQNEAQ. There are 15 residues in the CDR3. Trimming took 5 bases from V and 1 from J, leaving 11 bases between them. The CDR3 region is CASSHRRLNTGELFF. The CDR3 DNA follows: TGTGCCAGCAGCCACAGGCGCCTGAACACCGGGGAGCTGTTTTTT.

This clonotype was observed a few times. The CDR3 region is CASSYEGGSGANVLTF. CDR3 bases: TGTGCCAGCAGTTACGAGGGCGGCTCTGGGGCCAACGTCCTGACTTTC. This sequence joins TRBV6-5 and TRBJ2-6, with D tentatively TRBD2 (5 bases). The V end was cut by 2 bases, the J end by 0 bases, with 8 bases between. Germline CDR1 MNHEY, CDR2 SVGAGI. The CDR3 length is 16 residues.

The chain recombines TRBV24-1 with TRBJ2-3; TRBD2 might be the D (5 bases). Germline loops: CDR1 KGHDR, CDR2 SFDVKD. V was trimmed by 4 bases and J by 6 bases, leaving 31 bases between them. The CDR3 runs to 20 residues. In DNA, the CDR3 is TGTGCCACCAGTGACCAACAACGAGGGCGGCAGGACCCTTTTTCCGATACGCAGTATTTT. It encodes CATSDQQRGRQDPFSDTQYF.

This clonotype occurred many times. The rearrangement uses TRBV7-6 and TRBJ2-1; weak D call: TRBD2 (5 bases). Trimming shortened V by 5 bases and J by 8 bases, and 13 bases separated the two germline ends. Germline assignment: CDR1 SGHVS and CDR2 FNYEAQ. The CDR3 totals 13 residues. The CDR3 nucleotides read TGTGCCAGCAGCGGCCCACTAGGCCATGAGCAGTTCTTC. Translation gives CASSGPLGHEQFF.

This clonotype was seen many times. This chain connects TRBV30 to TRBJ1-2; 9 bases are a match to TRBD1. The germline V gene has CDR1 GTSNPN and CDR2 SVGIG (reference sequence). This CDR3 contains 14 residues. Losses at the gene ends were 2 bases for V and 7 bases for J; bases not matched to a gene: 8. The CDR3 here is CAWSTTGQGTGYTF. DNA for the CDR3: TGTGCCTGGAGTACGACGGGACAGGGTACTGGCTACACCTTC.

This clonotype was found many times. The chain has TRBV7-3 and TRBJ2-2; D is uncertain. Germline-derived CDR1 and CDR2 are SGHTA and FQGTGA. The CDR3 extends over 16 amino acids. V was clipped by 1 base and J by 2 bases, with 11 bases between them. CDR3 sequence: CASSLNSLANTGELFF. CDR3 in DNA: TGTGCCAGCAGCTTAAACTCTCTGGCCAACACCGGGGAGCTGTTTTTT.

The CDR3 loop reads CASSLVAASGGAYNEQFF. As DNA, the CDR3 is TGTGCCAGCTCACTCGTAGCTGCTAGCGGGGGAGCCTACAATGAGCAGTTCTTC. The chain couples TRBV18 to TRBJ2-1; 10 bases line up with TRBD2. The V and J ends lost 4 bases and 2 bases, in that order; junction bases with no gene match: 11. This CDR3 has 18 residues. From germline, CDR1 is KGHSH and CDR2 LQKENI.